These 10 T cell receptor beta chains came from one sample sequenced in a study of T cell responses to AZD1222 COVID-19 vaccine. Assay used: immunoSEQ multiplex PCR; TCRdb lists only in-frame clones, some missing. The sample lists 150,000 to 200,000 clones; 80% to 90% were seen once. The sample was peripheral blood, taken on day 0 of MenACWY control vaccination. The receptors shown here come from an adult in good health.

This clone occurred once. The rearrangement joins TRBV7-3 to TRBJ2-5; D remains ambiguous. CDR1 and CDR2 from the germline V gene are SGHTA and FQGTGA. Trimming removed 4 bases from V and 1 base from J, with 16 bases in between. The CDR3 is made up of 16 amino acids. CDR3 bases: TGTGCCAGCAGCTCCCGGGCTCCGGGTCCCCAAGAGACCCAGTACTTC. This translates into CASSSRAPGPQETQYF.

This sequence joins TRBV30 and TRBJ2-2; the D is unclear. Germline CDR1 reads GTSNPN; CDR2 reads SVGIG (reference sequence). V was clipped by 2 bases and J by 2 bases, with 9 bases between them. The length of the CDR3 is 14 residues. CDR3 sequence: CAWSPHLNTGELFF. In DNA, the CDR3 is TGTGCCTGGAGTCCCCACCTTAACACCGGGGAGCTGTTTTTT.

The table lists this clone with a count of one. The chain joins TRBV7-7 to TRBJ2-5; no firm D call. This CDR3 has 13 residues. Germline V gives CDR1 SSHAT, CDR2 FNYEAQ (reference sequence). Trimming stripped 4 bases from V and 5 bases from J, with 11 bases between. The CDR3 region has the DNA TGTGCCAGCAGCTCCCGGTTTGGGGAGACCCAGTACTTC. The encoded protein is CASSSRFGETQYF.

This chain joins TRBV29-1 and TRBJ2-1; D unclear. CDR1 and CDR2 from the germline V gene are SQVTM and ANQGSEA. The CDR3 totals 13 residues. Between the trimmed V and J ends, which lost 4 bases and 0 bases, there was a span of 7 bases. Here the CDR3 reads CSVGGVSYNEQFF. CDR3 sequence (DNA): TGCAGCGTTGGGGGTGTCTCCTACAATGAGCAGTTCTTC.

The CDR3 coding sequence is TGTGCCAGCAAGCGGTCAAGCGGGGGTTCAGATACGCAGTATTTT. Amino acid sequence: CASKRSSGGSDTQYF. This chain uses TRBV9 with TRBJ2-3; 8 bases match TRBD2. The V gene's germline CDR1 is SGDLS and CDR2 YYNGEE. V lost 6 bases and J lost 4; bases outside the gene matches: 10. The CDR3 has 15 amino acids.

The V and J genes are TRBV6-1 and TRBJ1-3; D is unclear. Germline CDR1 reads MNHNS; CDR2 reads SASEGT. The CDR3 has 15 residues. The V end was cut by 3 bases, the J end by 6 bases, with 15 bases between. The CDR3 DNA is TGTGCCAGCAGTGAGGAGGCAGGAGAGACAAACACCATATATTTT. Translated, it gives CASSEEAGETNTIYF.

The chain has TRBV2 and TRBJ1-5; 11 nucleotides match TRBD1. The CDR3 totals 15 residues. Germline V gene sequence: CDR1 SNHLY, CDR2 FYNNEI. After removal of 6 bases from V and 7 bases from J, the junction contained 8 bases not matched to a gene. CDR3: CASRGDRGLDQPQHF. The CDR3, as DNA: TGTGCCAGCAGGGGGGACAGGGGGTTGGACCAGCCCCAGCATTTT.

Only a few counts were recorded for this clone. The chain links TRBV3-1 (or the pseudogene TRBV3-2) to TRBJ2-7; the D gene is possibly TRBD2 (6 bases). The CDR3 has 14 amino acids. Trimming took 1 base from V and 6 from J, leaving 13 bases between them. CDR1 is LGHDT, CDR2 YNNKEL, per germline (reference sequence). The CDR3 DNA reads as TGTGCCAGCAGCCAAGGAGGATACGGGGGCGAGCAGTACTTC. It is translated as CASSQGGYGGEQYF.

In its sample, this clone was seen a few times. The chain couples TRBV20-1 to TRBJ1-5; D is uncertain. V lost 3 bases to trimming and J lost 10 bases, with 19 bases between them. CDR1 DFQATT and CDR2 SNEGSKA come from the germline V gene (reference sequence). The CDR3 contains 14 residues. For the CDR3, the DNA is TGCAGTGCTAGTATTGAGGGAGTAATCAAACCCCAGCATTTT. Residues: CSASIEGVIKPQHF.

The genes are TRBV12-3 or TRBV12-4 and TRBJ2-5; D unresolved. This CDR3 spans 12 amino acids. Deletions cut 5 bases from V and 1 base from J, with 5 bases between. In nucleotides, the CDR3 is TGTGCCAGCAGTATAATCCAAGAGACCCAGTACTTC. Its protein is CASSIIQETQYF.